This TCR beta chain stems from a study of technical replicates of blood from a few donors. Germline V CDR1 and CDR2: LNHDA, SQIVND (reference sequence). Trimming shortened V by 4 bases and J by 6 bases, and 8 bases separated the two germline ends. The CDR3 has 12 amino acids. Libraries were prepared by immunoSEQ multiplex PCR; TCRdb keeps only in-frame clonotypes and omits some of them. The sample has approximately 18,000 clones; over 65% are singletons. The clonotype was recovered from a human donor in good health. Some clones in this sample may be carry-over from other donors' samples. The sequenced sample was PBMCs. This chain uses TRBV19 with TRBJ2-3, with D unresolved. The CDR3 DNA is TGTGCCAGTAGTACCATGGCTGATACGCAGTATTTT. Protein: CASSTMADTQYF.